One sample yielded the 31 T cell receptor beta chains listed below, sequenced in a study of blood T cell repertoires in COVID-19. Only in-frame clones appear in the TCRdb table, and some are missing; sequencing was by immunoSEQ multiplex PCR. The table includes about 47,000 clones, 69% detected once. Input material: peripheral blood. These receptors all come from a man aged 80 or over with acute or convalescent COVID-19.

V gene TRBV10-3 combines with J gene TRBJ2-3, with TRBD1 matching over 7 bases. The germline gives CDR1 ENHRY, CDR2 SYGVKD. With 6 bases clipped from V and 2 bases from J, the junction kept 8 bases outside the gene matches. The CDR3 length is 15 residues. The CDR3, as DNA: TGTGCCATCAGCCAGACGGGACAGATCACAGATACGCAGTATTTT. Translation gives CAISQTGQITDTQYF.

V is TRBV2 and J is TRBJ1-2, with D perhaps TRBD1 (5 bases). Per germline, CDR1 SNHLY and CDR2 FYNNEI. Trimming cost V 2 bases and J 8 bases, with 12 bases left between them. This CDR3 spans 13 amino acids. The CDR3 DNA reads as TGTGCCAGCAGTGAAACGGAGCAGGGAGGCTACACCTTC. As protein: CASSETEQGGYTF.

By its share, this clone is medium-sized. This chain uses TRBV7-2 with TRBJ2-7; 8 bases fit TRBD1. V shed 4 bases and J 2 bases; nucleotides not matched to a gene: 4. Germline V gives CDR1 SGHTA, CDR2 FQGNSA. This CDR3 is built from 14 residues. The CDR3 DNA is TGTGCCAGCAGCTGGGCGGGACAGGCCTACGAGCAGTACTTC. This encodes CASSWAGQAYEQYF.

The genes are TRBV25-1 and TRBJ1-3; D might be TRBD1 (5 bases). Looked up from germline, CDR1 is MGHDK and CDR2 is SYGVNS. Deletions cut 1 base from V and 0 bases from J, with 10 bases between. CDR3 length equals 16 residues. Here the CDR3 DNA reads TGTGCCAGCAGTGAATTTGGAGGGACCTCTGGAAACACCATATATTTT. Translated: CASSEFGGTSGNTIYF.

The genes are TRBV5-1 and TRBJ1-1; D is uncertain. The CDR3 totals 16 residues. Germline CDR1 SGHRS, CDR2 YFSETQ. Between the trimmed V and J ends, which lost 1 base and 1 base, there was a span of 14 bases. The CDR3, as DNA: TGCGCCAGCAGCTTGAATCCAGGCAGGTCGAACACTGAAGCTTTCTTT. Translation gives CASSLNPGRSNTEAFF.

The chain recombines TRBV7-9 with TRBJ2-3; a possible D gene is TRBD2 (6 bases). The CDR3 loop spans 15 amino acids. Trimming stripped 0 bases from V and 1 base from J, with 8 bases between. CDR1 and CDR2 from the germline V gene are SEHNR and FQNEAQ (reference sequence). CDR3 in amino acids: CASSLASGRTDTQYF. CDR3 in DNA: TGTGCCAGCAGCTTAGCTAGCGGCCGCACAGATACGCAGTATTTT.

This clone was picked up many times. The chain carries TRBV27 and TRBJ1-1; a weak D match, TRBD1 (5 bases). The length of the CDR3 is 14 residues. Germline V gene data show CDR1 as MNHEY and CDR2 as SMNVEV (reference sequence). Trimming pared 2 bases from V and 3 bases from J, leaving 10 bases between. CDR3 in amino acids: CASSLGGEYTEAFF. Here the CDR3 DNA reads TGTGCCAGCAGTTTAGGGGGGGAATACACTGAAGCTTTCTTT.

The chain combines TRBV18 with TRBJ1-2; 7 positions match TRBD1. Germline loops: CDR1 KGHSH, CDR2 LQKENI. The J segment lost 6 bases and the V segment lost 3 bases, leaving 10 bases of the junction unmatched. The CDR3 is 15 amino acids. CDR3 protein: CASSPGETGQHGYTF. Written as DNA, the CDR3 is TGTGCCAGCTCACCGGGAGAGACAGGGCAACATGGCTACACCTTC.

This sequence joins TRBV18 and TRBJ1-5, with 7 nucleotides matching TRBD1. Germline assignment: CDR1 KGHSH and CDR2 LQKENI. Unmatched junction bases numbered 8, after V lost 3 bases and J lost 3 bases. The CDR3 has 16 residues. The DNA of the CDR3 is TGTGCCAGCTCACCTCGGGGGGGACAGAACAATCAGCCCCAGCATTTT. Its protein product is CASSPRGGQNNQPQHF.

This clone was seen only once. V is TRBV18 and J is TRBJ1-5, with TRBD1 matching over 8 bases. Unmatched junction bases numbered 8, after V lost 6 bases and J lost 7 bases. This CDR3 comprises 14 residues. Per the germline V gene, CDR1 is KGHSH and CDR2 is LQKENI. CDR3 sequence: CASSQGQAGQPQHF. Here the CDR3 DNA reads TGTGCCAGCTCTCAGGGACAGGCGGGACAGCCCCAGCATTTT. The full variable domain, in which reference TRBV18 and TRBJ1-5 provide the parts outside the CDR3, is NAGVMQNPRHLVRRRGQEARLRCSPMKGHSHVYWYRQLPEEGLKFMVYLQKENIIDESGMPKERFSAEFPKEGPSILRIQQVVRGDSAAYFCASSQGQAGQPQHFGDGTRLSIL.

This rearrangement joins TRBV18 to TRBJ1-4, with TRBD1 identical over 8 bases. Per the germline V gene, CDR1 is KGHSH and CDR2 is LQKENI. With 3 bases clipped from V and 2 bases from J, the junction kept 2 bases outside the gene matches. The CDR3 has 15 amino acids. DNA of the CDR3: TGTGCCAGCTCACCCAGGGGGCGGACTAATGAAAAACTGTTTTTT. It codes for CASSPRGRTNEKLFF.

This sequence joins TRBV19 and TRBJ2-3, with 7 bases aligning to TRBD2. This CDR3 has 16 residues. V shed 6 bases and J 5 bases; nucleotides not matched to a gene: 14. Per germline, CDR1 LNHDA and CDR2 SQIVND (reference sequence). CDR3 in DNA: TGTGCCAGTAGCCCCCCTGGGGGGGGAGGGGAAGATACGCAGTATTTT. Protein product: CASSPPGGGGEDTQYF.

The chain couples TRBV19 to TRBJ1-4; the match to TRBD1 covers 11 bases. The CDR3 consists of 14 residues. The J segment lost 11 bases and the V segment lost 6 bases, leaving 8 bases of the junction unmatched. Germline CDR1 is LNHDA and CDR2 is SQIVND (reference sequence). The CDR3 DNA reads TGTGCCAGTAGCACGGACAGGGGGCTAGGGAAACTGTTTTTT. Translating gives CASSTDRGLGKLFF.

This chain uses TRBV19 with TRBJ1-5, with 7 bases fitting TRBD1. Germline V CDR1 and CDR2: LNHDA, SQIVND (reference sequence). The CDR3 is made up of 15 amino acids. J was trimmed by 0 bases and V by 5 bases; bases with no gene match: 4. CDR3 sequence: CASSPGTASNQPQHF. CDR3 nucleotide sequence: TGTGCCAGTAGTCCCGGGACAGCTAGCAATCAGCCCCAGCATTTT.

A few counts support this clone. The chain is built from TRBV28 and TRBJ2-3; no reliable D call. Germline-derived CDR1 and CDR2 are MDHEN and SYDVKM. The CDR3 runs 14 residues. Deletions cut 6 bases from V and 1 base from J, with 11 bases between. DNA for the CDR3: TGTGCCAGCAGCCCACTTGATGGCACAGATACGCAGTATTTT. It encodes CASSPLDGTDTQYF.

This clone has a handful of counts. V gene TRBV5-5 combines with J gene TRBJ1-1; D may be TRBD1 (5 bases). V was trimmed by 5 bases and J by 1 base, leaving 12 bases between them. CDR1 is SGHKS, CDR2 YYEKEE, per germline (reference sequence). This CDR3 contains 14 residues. CDR3 protein: CASRRRGENTEAFF. The CDR3 DNA sequence: TGTGCCAGCAGGCGGCGGGGGGAGAACACTGAAGCTTTCTTT.

The gene calls are TRBV19 and TRBJ2-7; the match to TRBD1 covers 9 bases. The CDR3 totals 15 residues. V was pared by 5 bases and J by 7 bases, with 12 bases of the junction left unmatched. Germline CDR1 reads LNHDA; CDR2 reads SQIVND (reference sequence). CDR3 nucleotides: TGTGCCAGTAGTCCCCGGGACAGGGCCAACTGGGAGCAGTACTTC. Translation: CASSPRDRANWEQYF.

The V gene is TRBV18, the J gene TRBJ1-1; D gene unclear. The length of the CDR3 is 13 residues. Germline CDR1 reads KGHSH; CDR2 reads LQKENI. Trimming removed 5 bases from V and 5 bases from J, with 12 bases in between. For the CDR3, the DNA is TGTGCCAGCTCATCGGAGCTGCGAACTGAAGCTTTCTTT. It specifies CASSSELRTEAFF.

This clone showed up just a few times. This chain uses TRBV7-2 with TRBJ2-7; no definite D call. The CDR3 is made up of 14 amino acids. Germline V gives CDR1 SGHTA, CDR2 FQGNSA. V lost 6 bases and J lost 0, with 12 bases in between. CDR3 sequence: CASSFDLSSYEQYF. As DNA, the CDR3 is TGTGCCAGCAGTTTCGACTTGAGCTCCTACGAGCAGTACTTC.

This clone was seen more than once but under ten times. The chain carries TRBV6-1 and TRBJ1-4; 7 bases map to TRBD1. V lost 2 bases and J lost 5; bases outside the gene matches: 5. The CDR3 is 15 amino acids. From germline, CDR1 is MNHNS and CDR2 SASEGT. The CDR3 DNA follows: TGTGCCAGCAGTGAAAACAGGGGCAGAAATGAAAAACTGTTTTTT. It translates to CASSENRGRNEKLFF.

The J gene is TRBJ2-1, the V gene TRBV15; 9 nucleotides align to TRBD2. The trim removed 3 bases at V and 4 bases at J, leaving 10 bases unmatched. From germline, CDR1 is LNHNV and CDR2 YYDKDF (reference sequence). The CDR3 runs to 17 residues. This CDR3 reads CATSSLGRLAEYNEQFF. The CDR3 bases are TGTGCCACCAGCAGCCTAGGCCGACTAGCGGAATACAATGAGCAGTTCTTC.

The chain uses TRBV7-2 and TRBJ2-5; TRBD2 matches at 10 bases. This CDR3 is built from 14 residues. The trim removed 5 bases at V and 7 bases at J, leaving 7 bases unmatched. Germline CDR1 SGHTA, CDR2 FQGNSA. The CDR3 DNA sequence: TGTGCCAGCAGCCCAGCGGGGGGGCCGGGGACCCAGTACTTC. Translating gives CASSPAGGPGTQYF.

About this clone itself: Germline and junction disagree at one end, which may indicate a read error. The chain links TRBV7-9 to TRBJ1-1; TRBD1 is a possible D gene (5 bases). CDR1 is SEHNR, CDR2 FQNEAQ, per germline (reference sequence). This CDR3 has 11 amino acids. The DNA for the CDR3 is TGTGCCAGCAGCTCCGGGACTCCCGGGGTCTTT. This codes for CASSSGTPGVF.

This clone was detected only once. This sequence joins TRBV24-1 and TRBJ2-5, with D possibly being TRBD2 (5 bases). Germline values: CDR1 KGHDR, CDR2 SFDVKD. This CDR3 comprises 15 residues. Trimming left V 3 bases short and J 0 bases short, with 10 bases between. CDR3 residues: CATSDHPGNQETQYF. CDR3 in DNA: TGTGCCACCAGTGATCATCCGGGAAACCAAGAGACCCAGTACTTC.

The V and J genes are TRBV9 and TRBJ1-1, with D possibly TRBD1 on 6 matching bases. The V end was cut by 3 bases, the J end by 0 bases, with 15 bases between. The length of the CDR3 is 16 residues. Germline V gene sequence: CDR1 SGDLS, CDR2 YYNGEE. As DNA, the CDR3 is TGTGCCAGCAGCGCCCAAGGGGGACACTTGAACACTGAAGCTTTCTTT. Amino acids: CASSAQGGHLNTEAFF.

The chain employs TRBV2 and TRBJ1-1; D may be TRBD1 (6 bases). CDR3 length equals 13 residues. CDR1 SNHLY and CDR2 FYNNEI come from the germline V gene. Trimming left V 6 bases short and J 4 bases short, with 12 bases between. CDR3 region: CASRKGGGTEAFF. The DNA for the CDR3 is TGTGCCAGCAGGAAGGGGGGGGGCACTGAAGCTTTCTTT.

V gene TRBV5-1 combines with J gene TRBJ2-2; 10 bases fit TRBD1. Germline V gene sequence: CDR1 SGHRS, CDR2 YFSETQ. V lost 4 bases to trimming and J lost 6 bases; unmatched junction nucleotides: 6. The CDR3 runs 15 residues. The CDR3 loop reads CASSPTGTGAGELFF. The CDR3 DNA reads as TGCGCCAGCAGCCCTACGGGGACAGGGGCCGGGGAGCTGTTTTTT.

The chain has TRBV12-3 or TRBV12-4 and TRBJ2-1; 8 positions match TRBD2. The CDR3 extends over 13 amino acids. Trimming at V came to 9 bases and at J to 5 bases, leaving 6 bases not matched to a gene. The CDR3 DNA follows: TGTGCCAGTCGACTAGCGAGCAACAATGAGCAGTTCTTC. It specifies CASRLASNNEQFF.

CDR3 nucleotides: TGTGCCATCAGTGAGTCGCCAGGCAATCAGCCCCAGCATTTT. As protein: CAISESPGNQPQHF. The chain is built from TRBV10-3 and TRBJ1-5; D remains unclear. The CDR3 covers 14 residues. With 0 bases removed from V and 2 bases from J, the gap between germline ends came to 5 bases. CDR1 is ENHRY, CDR2 SYGVKD, per germline.

The gene calls are TRBV7-9 and TRBJ2-5, with 8 bases lining up with TRBD1. The V gene end was trimmed by 0 bases and the J gene end by 2 bases; junction bases not matched to a gene: 5. The CDR3 contains 16 residues. From germline, CDR1 is SEHNR and CDR2 FQNEAQ (reference sequence). The CDR3 DNA is TGTGCCAGCAGCTTAGCTAGGGGGACAGGTCAAGAGACCCAGTACTTC. It encodes CASSLARGTGQETQYF.

The chain carries TRBV5-1 and TRBJ2-1, with 8 bases matching TRBD2. This CDR3 is built from 15 residues. V dropped 0 bases and J dropped 9; count of bases not matched to a gene: 8. Germline V gene lookup returns CDR1 SGHRS and CDR2 YFSETQ. The CDR3 nucleotides are TGCGCCAGCAGCTTGGGACGGGAGGGAGTGCGTGAGCAGTTCTTC. Protein sequence: CASSLGREGVREQFF.